This paragraph covers one TCR beta chain sequence. Its cognate antigen has yet to be identified. No much larger clone is present one base from it, and per-base qualities are unavailable. Another Seattle source contributed samples from volunteer blood donors who had recovered from COVID-19. Whole blood was collected in K2EDTA tubes by collaborating institutions according to the institutions' own protocols. For TCRbeta analysis, collaborators shipped samples in one of three forms: frozen whole blood, isolated PBMCs, or DNA extracted from either of those sample types. This entry belongs to a study of blood T cell repertoires in COVID-19 (dated by TCRdb to 2018 to 2020). Background on the whole study: Collaborator samples came from the United States, Italy and Spain and covered acute and convalescent phases of COVID-19. The sample metadata nearly always contained a de-identified subject ID, COVID-19 status, age in years and sex. The material from the prospective study consisted of cDNA or gDNA derived from T cells, B-cell-depleted T cells, or PBMCs. Where available, HLA class I and class II types were obtained from metadata supplied by the sample provider rather than from assay-based typing. The samples were drawn from the first 160 participants of the ongoing ImmuneRACE study and from some 1,300 subjects provided by 6 global collaborators. The repertoires were made available in a free public database intended to serve as a resource for research on the immune response to SARS-CoV-2. The dataset comprised deeply sampled blood TCRbeta repertoires from subjects exposed to, actively infected with, or recovered from COVID-19.

TCRbeta CDR3 regions were amplified from genomic DNA by means of the immunoSEQ Assay, a bias-controlled multiplex PCR. As for the original processing: The number of nucleated cells in each sample was estimated by amplification of reference gene primers within the assay. Sequence reads were collapsed and filtered to measure the absolute abundance of every unique TCRbeta CDR3 rearrangement. For each sample, productive Simpson clonality was calculated by taking the square root of Simpson's diversity index across productive rearrangements. Here the immuneACCESS table is served through TCRdb, limited to in-frame sequences with V and J called. Missing clones are a known gap in these copies; in checked studies unresolved V genes cover under half, and the rest lacks a known reason. V and J calls plus clone size are reproduced from that table; the DNA served to infer D and trimming. In all, the sample holds some 150,000 clones, and around 87% of those were seen once. The ten largest clones take up less than 45% of the sample.

The paper's findings and limits, for the study overall: The quantity of clinical and demographic metadata differed by source and by participant and was supplied without curation.

V loses 0 bases at its end and J loses 8 bases; junction bases beyond the gene matches: 2. From its cysteine to its phenylalanine, the CDR3 spans 15 amino acids. The read is trimmed to its CDR3 DNA, 45 bases read in frame from base 1. CDR1 PRHDT and CDR2 FYEKMQ are derived from the germline V gene (reference sequence). This TCR was recovered from a man aged 50 or older who had recovered from COVID-19. Specimen: peripheral blood. The chain was built from TRBV13 and TRBJ1-4, with 11 central nucleotides matching TRBD1. The sequenced DNA is TGTGCCAGCAGCTTAGGGGACAGGGGGCGAGAAAAACTGTTTTTT. This codes for CASSLGDRGREKLFF.